Sequencing of this T cell receptor beta chain was carried out in a study of T cells in Graves' hyperthyroidism and ophthalmopathy. For the study at large: Staff took peripheral blood when the initial diagnosis was made, before any treatment began.

TCR beta CDR3 region amplification was performed from RNA transcripts. Researchers ran a first-round RT-PCR on the TCR CDR3 using the HTBI primer set. Each CDR3 protein gets one entry after TCRdb re-called the multiplex PCR reads with MiXCR. The sample lists approximately 320,000 distinct CDR3 sequences; approximately 16% were seen once. This clonotype appeared a few times. The ends lost 3 bases at V and 8 bases at J; junction bases unmatched: 7. The CDR3 is 16 residues long. Germline-derived CDR1 and CDR2 are SGHRS and YFSETQ. Sequenced input: blood. This receptor was identified in a young man with Graves' hyperthyroidism. The chain couples TRBV5-1 to TRBJ2-2; 13 bases align to TRBD2. CDR3 loop: CASSSLAGGPSGELFF. CDR3 DNA sequence: TGCGCCAGCAGCTCACTAGCGGGAGGGCCGTCGGGGGAGCTGTTTTTT. The variable domain in full, with the rest retrieved from reference TRBV5-1 and TRBJ2-2, is KAGVTQTPRYLIKTRGQQVTLSCSPISGHRSVSWYQQTPGQGLQFLFEYFSETQRNKGNFPGRFSGRQFSNSRSEMNVSTLELGDSALYLCASSSLAGGPSGELFFGEGSRLTVL.